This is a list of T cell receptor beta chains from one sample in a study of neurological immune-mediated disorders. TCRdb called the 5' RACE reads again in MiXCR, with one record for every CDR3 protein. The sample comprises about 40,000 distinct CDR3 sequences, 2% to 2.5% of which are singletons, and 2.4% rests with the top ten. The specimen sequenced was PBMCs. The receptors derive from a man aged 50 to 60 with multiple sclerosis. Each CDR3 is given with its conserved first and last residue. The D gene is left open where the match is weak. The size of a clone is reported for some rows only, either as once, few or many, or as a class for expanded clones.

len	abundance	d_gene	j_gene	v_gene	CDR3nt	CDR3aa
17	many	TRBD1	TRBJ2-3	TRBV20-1	TGCAGTGCTAGAGACTTAACCGGGACAGGGGGAACAGATACGCAGTATTTT	CSARDLTGTGGTDTQYF
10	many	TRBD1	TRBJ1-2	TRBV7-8	TGTGCCACGACAGGGGATGGCTACACCTTC	CATTGDGYTF
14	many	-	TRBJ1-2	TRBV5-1	TGCGCCAGCAGCAAAGATGTGGGGTACTATGGCTACACCTTC	CASSKDVGYYGYTF
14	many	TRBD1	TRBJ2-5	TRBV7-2	TGTGCCAGCAGCTTATGGACAGGGAAAGAGACCCAGTACTTC	CASSLWTGKETQYF
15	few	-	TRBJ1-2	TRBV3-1	TGTGCCAGCAGCCAAGATGGGGAAATGGGTTATGGCTACACCTTC	CASSQDGEMGYGYTF
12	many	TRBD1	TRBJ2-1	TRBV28	TGTGCCAGCAGCTACAGGGGGCGCGGACAGTTCTTC	CASSYRGRGQFF
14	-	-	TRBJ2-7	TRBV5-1	TGCGCCAGCAGCCCTGGGGGAGGGGGCTCCGAGCAGTACTTC	CASSPGGGGSEQYF
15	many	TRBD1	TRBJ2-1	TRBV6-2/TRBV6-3	TGTGCCAGCAGTTACTCTGGACAGGGGGCAAGCGAGCAGTTCTTC	CASSYSGQGASEQFF
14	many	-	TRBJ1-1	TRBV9	TGTGCCAGCAGCACGGACATCTCGGCCACTGAAGCTTTCTTT	CASSTDISATEAFF
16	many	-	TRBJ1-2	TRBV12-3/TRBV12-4	TGTGCCAGCAGTTTAGGGGGGAGTACTCATAACTATGGCTACACCTTC	CASSLGGSTHNYGYTF
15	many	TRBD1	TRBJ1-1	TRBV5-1	TGCGCCAGCAGGCTCTTTGGACAGGTGAACACTGAAGCTTTCTTT	CASRLFGQVNTEAFF
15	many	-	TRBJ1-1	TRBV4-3	TGCGCCAGCAGCGAAAGTCTGGGGATAAACACTGAAGCTTTCTTT	CASSESLGINTEAFF
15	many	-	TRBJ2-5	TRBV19	TGTGCCAGTCCGAGGGAACCGGGACCAGAAGAGACCCAGTACTTC	CASPREPGPEETQYF
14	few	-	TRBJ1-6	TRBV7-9	TGTGCCAGCAGCCCCGGGACCTTGAATTCACCCCTCAACTTT	CASSPGTLNSPLNF
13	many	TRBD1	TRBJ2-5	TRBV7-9	TGTGCCAGCAGCCGTGACAGGGTGGAGACCCAGTACTTC	CASSRDRVETQYF
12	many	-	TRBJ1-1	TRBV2	TGTGCCAGCAGTGTTGGGCACACTGAAGCTTTCTTT	CASSVGHTEAFF
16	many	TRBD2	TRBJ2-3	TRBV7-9	TGTGCCAGCAGCGCCTTAGTTGGGGGGGGCACAGATACGCAGTATTTT	CASSALVGGGTDTQYF
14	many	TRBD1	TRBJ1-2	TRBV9	TGTGCCAGCAGCGTAGCGTACAGGGGGCCGGGCTACACCTTC	CASSVAYRGPGYTF
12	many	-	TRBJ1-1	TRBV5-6	TGTGCCAGCAGCAGGGTTATCACTGAAGCTTTCTTT	CASSRVITEAFF
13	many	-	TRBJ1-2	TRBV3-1	TGTGCCAGCAGCCAAGATAACGGCTATGGCTACACCTTC	CASSQDNGYGYTF
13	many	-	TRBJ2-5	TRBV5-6	TGTGCCAGCAGCCCACAGGGTTGGGAGACCCAGTACTTC	CASSPQGWETQYF
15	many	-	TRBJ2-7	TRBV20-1	TGCAGTGCTAGAGGGTGGGTCAACCTTACCTACGAGCAGTACTTC	CSARGWVNLTYEQYF